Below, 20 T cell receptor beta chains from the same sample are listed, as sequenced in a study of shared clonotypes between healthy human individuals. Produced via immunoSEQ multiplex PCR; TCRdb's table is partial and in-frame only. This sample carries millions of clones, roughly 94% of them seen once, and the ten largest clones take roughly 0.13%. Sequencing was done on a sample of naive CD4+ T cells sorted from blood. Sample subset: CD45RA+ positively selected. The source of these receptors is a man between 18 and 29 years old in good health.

The CDR3 nucleotides read TGCAGCGTTGATGCGGGGGCCACCAATGAGCAGTTCTTC. Translation: CSVDAGATNEQFF. V gene TRBV29-1 combines with J gene TRBJ2-1, with D possibly being TRBD2 (7 bases). Germline CDR1 SQVTM, CDR2 ANQGSEA. Deletions cut 3 bases from V and 6 bases from J, with 12 bases between. The CDR3 has 13 residues.

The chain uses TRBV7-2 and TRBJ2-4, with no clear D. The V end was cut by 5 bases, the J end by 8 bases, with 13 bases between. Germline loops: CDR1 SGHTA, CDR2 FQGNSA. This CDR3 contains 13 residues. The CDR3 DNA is TGTGCCAGCAGCCAAGTGGTTGTCGACATTCAGTACTTC. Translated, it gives CASSQVVVDIQYF.

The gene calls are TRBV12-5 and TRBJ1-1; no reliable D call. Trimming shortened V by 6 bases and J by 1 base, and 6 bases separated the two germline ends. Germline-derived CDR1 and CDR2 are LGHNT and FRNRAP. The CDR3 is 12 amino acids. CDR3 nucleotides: TGTGCTAGTGGCGGAGAGAACACTGAAGCTTTCTTT. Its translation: CASGGENTEAFF. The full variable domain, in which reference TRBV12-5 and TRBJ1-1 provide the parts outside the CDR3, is DARVTQTPRHKVTEMGQEVTMRCQPILGHNTVFWYRQTMMQGLELLAYFRNRAPLDDSGMPKDRFSAEMPDATLATLKIQPSEPRDSAVYFCASGGENTEAFFGQGTRLTVV.

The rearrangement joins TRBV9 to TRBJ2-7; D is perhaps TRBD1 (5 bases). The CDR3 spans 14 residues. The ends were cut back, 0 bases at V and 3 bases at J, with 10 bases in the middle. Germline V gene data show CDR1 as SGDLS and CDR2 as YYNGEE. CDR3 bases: TGTGCCAGCAGCGTAGGACAGAGCCTCTACGAGCAGTACTTC. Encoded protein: CASSVGQSLYEQYF.

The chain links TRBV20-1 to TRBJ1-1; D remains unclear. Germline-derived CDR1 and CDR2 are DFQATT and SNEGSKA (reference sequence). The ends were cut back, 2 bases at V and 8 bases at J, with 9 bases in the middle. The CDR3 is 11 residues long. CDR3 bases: TGCAGTGCTAGACCGCAGCGGGAAGCTTTCTTT. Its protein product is CSARPQREAFF.

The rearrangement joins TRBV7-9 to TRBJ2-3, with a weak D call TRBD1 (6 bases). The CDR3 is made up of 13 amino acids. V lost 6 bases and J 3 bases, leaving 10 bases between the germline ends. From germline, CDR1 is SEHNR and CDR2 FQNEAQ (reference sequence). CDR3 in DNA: TGTGCCAGCAGGCCTACAGGGACAGATACGCAGTATTTT. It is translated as CASRPTGTDTQYF.

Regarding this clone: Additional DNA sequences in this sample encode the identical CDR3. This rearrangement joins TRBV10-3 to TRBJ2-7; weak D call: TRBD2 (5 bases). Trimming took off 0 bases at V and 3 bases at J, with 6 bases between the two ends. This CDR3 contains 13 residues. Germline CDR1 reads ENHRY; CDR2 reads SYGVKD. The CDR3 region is CAISESAGYEQYF. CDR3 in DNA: TGTGCCATCAGTGAGTCGGCGGGCTACGAGCAGTACTTC.

CDR3 protein: CASSDEIQGPDTEAFF. In DNA, the CDR3 is TGTGCCAGCAGTGACGAGATACAGGGTCCGGACACTGAAGCTTTCTTT. This rearrangement joins TRBV6-1 to TRBJ1-1, with D perhaps TRBD1 (6 bases). This CDR3 has 16 residues. Trimming removed 3 bases at V and 3 bases at J, with 17 bases between. Per germline, CDR1 MNHNS and CDR2 SASEGT.

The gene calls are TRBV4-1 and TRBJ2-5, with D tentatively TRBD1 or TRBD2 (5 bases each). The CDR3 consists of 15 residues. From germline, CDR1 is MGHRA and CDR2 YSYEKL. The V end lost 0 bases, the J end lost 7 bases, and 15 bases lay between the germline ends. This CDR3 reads CASSQDAAGDGTQYF. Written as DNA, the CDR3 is TGCGCCAGCAGCCAAGATGCCGCCGGGGACGGGACCCAGTACTTC.

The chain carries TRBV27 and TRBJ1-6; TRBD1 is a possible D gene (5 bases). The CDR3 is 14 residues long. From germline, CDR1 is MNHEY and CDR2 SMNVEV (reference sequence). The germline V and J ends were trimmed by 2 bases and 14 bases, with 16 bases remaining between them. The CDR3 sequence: CASSLRDRILTLHF. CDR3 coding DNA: TGTGCCAGCAGTTTACGGGACCGCATTCTCACCCTCCACTTT.

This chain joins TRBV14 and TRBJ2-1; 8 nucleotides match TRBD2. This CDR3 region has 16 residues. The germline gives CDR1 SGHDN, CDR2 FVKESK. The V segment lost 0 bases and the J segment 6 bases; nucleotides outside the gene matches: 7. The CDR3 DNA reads TGTGCCAGCAGCCAAGATTCCAGCGGGAGTCGCAATGAGCAGTTCTTC. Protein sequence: CASSQDSSGSRNEQFF.

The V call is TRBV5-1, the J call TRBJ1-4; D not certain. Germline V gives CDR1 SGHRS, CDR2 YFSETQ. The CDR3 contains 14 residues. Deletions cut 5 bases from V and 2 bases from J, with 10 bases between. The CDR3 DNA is TGCGCCAGCAGGTTTGCGGGTACTAATGAAAAACTGTTTTTT. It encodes CASRFAGTNEKLFF.

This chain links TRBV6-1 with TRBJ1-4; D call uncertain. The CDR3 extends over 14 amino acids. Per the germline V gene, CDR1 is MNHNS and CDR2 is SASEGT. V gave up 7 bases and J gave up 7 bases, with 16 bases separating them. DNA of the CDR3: TGTGCCAGCACCTTTGGGGTCGGGCGTGAAAAACTGTTTTTT. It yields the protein CASTFGVGREKLFF.

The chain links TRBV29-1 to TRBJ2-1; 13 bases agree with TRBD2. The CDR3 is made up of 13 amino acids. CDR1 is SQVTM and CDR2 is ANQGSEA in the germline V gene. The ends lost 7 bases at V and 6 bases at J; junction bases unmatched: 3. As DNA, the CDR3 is TGCAGCGGGACTAGCGGGAGAACCAATGAGCAGTTCTTC. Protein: CSGTSGRTNEQFF.

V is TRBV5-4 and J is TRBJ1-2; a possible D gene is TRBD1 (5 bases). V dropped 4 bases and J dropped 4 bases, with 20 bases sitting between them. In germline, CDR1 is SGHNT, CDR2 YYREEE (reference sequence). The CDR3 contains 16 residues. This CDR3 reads CASSLRDGLWGYGYTF. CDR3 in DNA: TGTGCCAGCAGCCTCCGGGACGGCCTATGGGGCTATGGCTACACCTTC.

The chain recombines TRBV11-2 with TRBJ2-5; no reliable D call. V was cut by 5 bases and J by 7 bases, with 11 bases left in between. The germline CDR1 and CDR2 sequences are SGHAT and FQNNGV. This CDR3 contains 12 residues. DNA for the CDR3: TGTGCCAGCAGCGATTACTGGGGGACCCAGTACTTC. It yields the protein CASSDYWGTQYF.

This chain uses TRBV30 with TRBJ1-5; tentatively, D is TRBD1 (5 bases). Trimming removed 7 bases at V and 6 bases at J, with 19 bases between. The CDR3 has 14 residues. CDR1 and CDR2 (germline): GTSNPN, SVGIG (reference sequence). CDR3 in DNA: TGTGCCTCCATAATAGGGAACGGGGGTCAGCCCCAGCATTTT. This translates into CASIIGNGGQPQHF.

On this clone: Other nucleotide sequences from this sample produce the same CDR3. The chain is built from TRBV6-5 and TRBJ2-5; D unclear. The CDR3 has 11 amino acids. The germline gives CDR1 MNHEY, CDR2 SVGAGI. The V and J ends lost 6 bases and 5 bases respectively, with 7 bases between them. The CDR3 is CASRTRETQYF. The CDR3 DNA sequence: TGTGCCAGCAGGACACGGGAGACCCAGTACTTC.

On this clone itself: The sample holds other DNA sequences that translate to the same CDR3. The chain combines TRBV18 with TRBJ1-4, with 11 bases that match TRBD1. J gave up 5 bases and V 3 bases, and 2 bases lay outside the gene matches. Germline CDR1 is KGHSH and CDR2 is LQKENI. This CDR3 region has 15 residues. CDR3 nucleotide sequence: TGTGCCAGCTCACCTAGGACAGGGGGCAATGAAAAACTGTTTTTT. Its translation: CASSPRTGGNEKLFF.

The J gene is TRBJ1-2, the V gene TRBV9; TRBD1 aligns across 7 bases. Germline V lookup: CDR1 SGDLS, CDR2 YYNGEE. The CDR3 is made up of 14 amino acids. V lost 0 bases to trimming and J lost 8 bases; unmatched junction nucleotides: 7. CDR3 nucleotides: TGTGCCAGCAGCGTAGCGGGACAGATTTCGGGCTACACCTTC. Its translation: CASSVAGQISGYTF.